A selection of T cell receptor beta chains follows, all from one sample in a study of OX40 agonist ivuxolimab in advanced cancers. Sequencing was performed with immunoSEQ multiplex PCR; in TCRdb, only in-frame clones are kept and a portion is missing. This table has about 47,000 clones, around 85% appearing once. This specimen consisted of CD4+ or CD8+ T cells sorted from blood, obtained in a trial of the OX40 agonist ivuxolimab. These receptors came from an adult with an advanced solid tumor such as melanoma, head and neck, liver or kidney cancer. The CDR3 runs from the conserved cysteine through the conserved F or W. D genes are given only for firm matches. The size of a clone is reported for some rows only, either as once, few or many, or as a class for expanded clones.

>TRBD1|NA|TRBJ2-6|TRBV19
CASSITGANSGANVLTF
TGTGCCAGTAGTATTACAGGGGCTAATTCTGGGGCCAACGTCCTGACTTTC
>NA|NA|TRBJ1-1|TRBV5-4
CAVGGRTVNTEAFF
TGTGCCGTAGGGGGAAGGACAGTGAACACTGAAGCTTTCTTT
>TRBD1|few|TRBJ2-7|TRBV6-6
CASSYSTGPEQYF
TGTGCCAGCAGTTACTCGACAGGGCCCGAGCAGTACTTC
>NA|NA|TRBJ2-2|TRBV18
CASSPPIRTGELFF
TGTGCCAGCTCACCACCGATCAGAACCGGGGAGCTGTTTTTT
>TRBD1|NA|TRBJ2-7|TRBV7-8
CASSLQGQGHEQYF
TGTGCCAGCAGCTTGCAGGGACAGGGGCACGAGCAGTACTTC
>NA|NA|TRBJ2-3|TRBV5-1
CASSFQRVEIKDTQYF
TGCGCCAGCAGTTTCCAGCGGGTGGAGATCAAAGATACGCAGTATTTT
>TRBD2|NA|TRBJ2-3|TRBV9
CASRPGLATDTQYF
TGTGCCAGCCGTCCGGGACTAGCCACAGATACGCAGTATTTT
>TRBD1|NA|TRBJ2-5|TRBV7-3
CASSDRTGQETQYF
TGTGCCAGCAGCGACCGGACAGGGCAAGAGACCCAGTACTTC
>TRBD2|medium-sized|TRBJ2-5|TRBV2
CASVGRERTMETQYF
TGTGCCAGCGTCGGGCGGGAGAGGACAATGGAGACCCAGTACTTC
>NA|NA|TRBJ2-2|TRBV19
CASSIGRERTGELFF
TGTGCCAGTAGTATAGGAAGAGAGCGCACCGGGGAGCTGTTTTTT
>NA|NA|TRBJ1-2|TRBV28
CASSSEIYGYTF
TGTGCCAGCAGTTCGGAGATCTATGGCTACACCTTC
>NA|NA|TRBJ1-1|TRBV5-4
CASSGGPTGETEAFF
TGTGCCAGCAGCGGGGGCCCGACAGGTGAAACTGAAGCTTTCTTT
>NA|once|TRBJ1-1|TRBV7-9
CASSLLSLPNTEAFF
TGTGCCAGCAGCTTACTTTCACTCCCGAACACTGAAGCTTTCTTT
>TRBD2|NA|TRBJ2-1|TRBV28
CASRPTSGRLYNEQFF
TGTGCCAGCAGGCCTACTAGCGGGAGGCTCTACAATGAGCAGTTCTTC
>TRBD1|NA|TRBJ1-1|TRBV14
CASSQVDREKNTEAFF
TGTGCCAGCAGCCAAGTTGACAGGGAGAAGAACACTGAAGCTTTCTTT
>NA|NA|TRBJ2-5|TRBV10-3
CAISEPGGETQYF
TGTGCCATCAGTGAGCCCGGGGGAGAGACCCAGTACTTC
>NA|NA|TRBJ1-1|TRBV18
CASSRATGNTEAFF
TGTGCCAGCTCACGAGCGACAGGGAACACTGAAGCTTTCTTT
>TRBD1|NA|TRBJ1-1|TRBV6-5
CASSRRQGNTEAFF
TGTGCCAGCAGTCGGAGACAGGGTAACACTGAAGCTTTCTTT
>NA|NA|TRBJ1-6|TRBV2
CASSVNSPLHF
TGTGCCAGCAGCGTCAATTCACCCCTCCACTTT
>NA|NA|TRBJ2-5|TRBV20-1
CSAGYGETQYF
TGCAGTGCGGGATATGGGGAGACCCAGTACTTC
>NA|NA|TRBJ1-5|TRBV2
CASNGGSNQPQHF
TGTGCCAGCAACGGAGGGAGCAATCAGCCCCAGCATTTT
>TRBD2|NA|TRBJ2-2|TRBV9
CASSLPGLAGGTGELFF
TGTGCCAGCAGCTTACCGGGACTAGCGGGAGGCACCGGGGAGCTGTTTTTT
>TRBD1|NA|TRBJ2-2|TRBV6-5
CASSNGQDGSKLFF
TGTGCCAGCAGTAACGGACAGGATGGTAGCAAGCTGTTTTTT
>NA|NA|TRBJ2-2|TRBV6-1
CAGRVTGELFF
TGTGCCGGCAGGGTTACCGGGGAGCTGTTTTTT
>NA|NA|TRBJ2-2|TRBV6-6
CASSTGVAANTGELFF
TGTGCCAGCAGTACCGGGGTAGCGGCCAACACCGGGGAGCTGTTTTTT
>NA|NA|TRBJ2-5|TRBV10-1
CASSESGWQTQYF
TGCGCCAGCAGTGAGTCGGGGTGGCAGACCCAGTACTTC
>TRBD2|NA|TRBJ2-1|TRBV11-2
CASSPLAGVSSYNEQFF
TGTGCCAGCAGCCCTCTAGCGGGAGTAAGCTCCTACAATGAGCAGTTCTTC
>NA|NA|TRBJ1-4|TRBV29-1
CSDAVGGAGTNEKLFF
TGCAGCGACGCCGTCGGGGGGGCTGGAACTAATGAAAAACTGTTTTTT
>NA|NA|TRBJ2-5|TRBV4-1
CASSRRWGARETQYF
TGCGCCAGCAGCCGAAGGTGGGGGGCAAGGGAGACCCAGTACTTC
>TRBD2|NA|TRBJ2-1|TRBV6-1
CASRERLAGAYNEQFF
TGTGCCAGCAGAGAAAGGCTAGCGGGAGCCTACAATGAGCAGTTCTTC
>NA|NA|TRBJ2-4|TRBV4-2
CASSHDLTGDKNIQYF
TGTGCCAGCAGCCATGATCTGACGGGGGACAAAAACATTCAGTACTTC
>NA|NA|TRBJ2-3|TRBV21-1
CASSKGERDYTDTQYF
TGTGCCAGCAGCAAAGGGGAGCGGGATTACACAGATACGCAGTATTTT
>TRBD1|NA|TRBJ1-2|TRBV6-6
CASTDWTGSYGYTF
TGTGCCAGCACCGACTGGACAGGGAGCTATGGCTACACCTTC
>NA|NA|TRBJ1-5|TRBV28
CASSLKGQINQPQHF
TGTGCCAGCAGTTTAAAGGGCCAGATCAATCAGCCCCAGCATTTT
>NA|NA|TRBJ2-3|TRBV2
CADTANGGPTDTQYF
TGTGCCGACACGGCAAACGGAGGGCCGACAGATACGCAGTATTTT
>NA|NA|TRBJ1-1|TRBV7-9
CASSSLPGSRGRTEAFF
TGTGCCAGCAGTTCTCTACCGGGATCTAGGGGGAGGACTGAAGCTTTCTTT
>NA|NA|TRBJ1-2|TRBV6-6
CASSLSMSINYGYTF
TGTGCCAGCAGCCTGTCGATGAGTATTAACTATGGCTACACCTTC
>NA|NA|TRBJ2-1|TRBV6-1
CASNKGRDYYNEQFF
TGTGCCAGTAATAAAGGGCGTGACTATTACAATGAGCAGTTCTTC